This TCR beta chain was sequenced during a study of CD8 T cells in Susac syndrome. Sequencing of TCR beta, carried out with a high-throughput approach, was applied to CD8+ and CD4+ T cells from the blood. With random hexamers, 0.5 to 1 ug RNA was reverse transcribed. MiXCR, run by TCRdb on the immunoSEQ multiplex PCR reads, gives a single entry per CDR3 protein. The sample consists of about 150,000 distinct CDR3 sequences, 85% to 95% of them appearing once. Points from the study as a whole: Where Susac syndrome CD4+ T cell repertoires were concerned, no clonal expansion was evident.

A remark on this clonotype: Its antigen is not identified.

Material: CD4+ T cells from PBMCs. The TCR was taken from a human donor with Susac syndrome.

The chain's CDR3 is CASSQYHTSAQDPQETQYF. The DNA for the CDR3 is TGCGCCAGCAGCCAATATCATACTAGCGCGCAAGACCCCCAGGAGACCCAGTACTTC. The gene calls are TRBV4-1 and TRBJ2-5; TRBD2 matches at 7 bases. This CDR3 contains 19 residues. Unmatched junction bases numbered 20, after V lost 2 bases and J lost 5 bases. Germline lookup yields CDR1 MGHRA and CDR2 YSYEKL.